This T cell receptor (beta chain) was identified in a study of T-cell reconstitution after alpha-beta-depleted transplantation in children. The library targeted TCRbeta and was prepared with unique molecular identifiers. TCRdb passed the PCR reads through MiXCR, listing each CDR3 protein once. The sample has 500,000 to 600,000 distinct CDR3 sequences; approximately 16% are singletons. This specimen was PBMCs from the stem cell graft donor, taken from the stem cell graft. This sequence originates from a human donor who donated a stem cell graft to a child with acute lymphoblastic leukemia.

CDR3 residues: CASSFFEGIYNEQFF. The CDR3 DNA reads as TGTGCCAGCAGTTTCTTTGAGGGAATTTACAATGAGCAGTTCTTC. The chain joins TRBV12-3 or TRBV12-4 to TRBJ2-1; the D gene is possibly TRBD2 (5 bases). With 3 bases removed from V and 4 bases from J, the gap between germline ends came to 13 bases. The CDR3 runs 15 residues.